The 24 T cell receptor beta chains reported below all come from one sample, sequenced in a study of beta chain features in type 1 diabetes. Antigens for these TCRs are unknown. Study results and caveats: Moderate but significant shortening of TCRB CDR3s was recorded in all four CD4+ subsets from Type 1 diabetes patients.

Expressed TCRB transcripts were sequenced, since all the RNA that had been isolated was reverse transcribed. Generated by immunoSEQ multiplex PCR, the TCRdb table keeps only in-frame clones and is missing some. The sample yields about 53,000 clones, under 75% seen once. Sequenced material: stem cell memory CD4+ T cells from blood. Every receptor here comes from a woman aged 25 to 39 with type 1 diabetes.

The J gene is TRBJ1-2, the V gene TRBV10-3, with unresolved D. The germline V and J ends were trimmed by 7 bases and 2 bases, with 8 bases remaining between them. From germline, CDR1 is ENHRY and CDR2 SYGVKD. This CDR3 has 12 amino acids. The CDR3 DNA reads as TGTGCCATCAATGCGGGGAACTATGGCTACACCTTC. Translation: CAINAGNYGYTF.

This rearrangement joins TRBV18 to TRBJ2-3; 11 bases are a match to TRBD2. From germline, CDR1 is KGHSH and CDR2 LQKENI. With V trimmed by 0 bases and J by 2 bases, 4 bases remained unmatched. The length of the CDR3 is 17 residues. The DNA of the CDR3 is TGTGCCAGCTCACCACCAAAGACTAGCGGGAACACAGATACGCAGTATTTT. This gives the protein CASSPPKTSGNTDTQYF.

The chain couples TRBV5-4 to TRBJ2-3; 8 bases map to TRBD2. CDR1 and CDR2 (germline): SGHNT, YYREEE (reference sequence). This CDR3 has 15 residues. The junction had 0 bases not matched to a gene; V was cut back by 0 bases and J by 0 bases. CDR3 sequence: CASSLASGSTDTQYF. In nucleotides, the CDR3 is TGTGCCAGCAGCTTGGCTAGCGGGAGCACAGATACGCAGTATTTT.

The chain joins TRBV7-2 to TRBJ2-1; D remains unclear. CDR3 length: 13 amino acids. With 1 base removed from V and 12 bases from J, the gap between germline ends came to 13 bases. Germline assignment: CDR1 SGHTA and CDR2 FQGNSA. CDR3 DNA sequence: TGTGCCAGCAGCTTAGATTGGCAGGAACGGCAGTTCTTC. This encodes CASSLDWQERQFF.

The rearrangement joins TRBV7-2 to TRBJ2-1, with 11 bases matching TRBD2. After removal of 5 bases from V and 10 bases from J, the junction contained 7 bases not matched to a gene. The CDR3 consists of 14 residues. Germline V gene lookup returns CDR1 SGHTA and CDR2 FQGNSA. In nucleotides, the CDR3 is TGTGCCAGCAGCCGGACTAGCGGGTTACGGGAGCAGTTCTTC. Its protein product is CASSRTSGLREQFF.

The DNA for the CDR3 is TGTGCCTGGACAATCGGGGGTAGGGACACCGGGGAGCTGTTTTTT. It yields the protein CAWTIGGRDTGELFF. The chain joins TRBV30 to TRBJ2-2, with TRBD2 as a possible D gene (6 bases). Trimming pared 4 bases from V and 3 bases from J, leaving 15 bases between. The germline CDR1 and CDR2 sequences are GTSNPN and SVGIG (reference sequence). The CDR3 extends over 15 amino acids.

This clone was seen only a few times. The chain links TRBV10-3 to TRBJ1-1, with D possibly being TRBD1 (5 bases). The ends were cut back, 6 bases at V and 2 bases at J, with 10 bases in the middle. Germline V gene sequence: CDR1 ENHRY, CDR2 SYGVKD. CDR3 length: 13 amino acids. Here the CDR3 reads CAISLTENTEAFF. CDR3 DNA sequence: TGTGCCATCAGCTTGACAGAAAACACTGAAGCTTTCTTT.

This chain connects TRBV5-1 to TRBJ2-5; 7 bases fit TRBD1. V trimming: 0 bases; J trimming: 2 bases; junction bases outside the gene matches: 10. The CDR3 consists of 17 residues. Germline assignment: CDR1 SGHRS and CDR2 YFSETQ. In nucleotides, the CDR3 is TGCGCCAGCAGCTTGGGGTCCGGGGACAGCTCTCAAGAGACCCAGTACTTC. Protein sequence: CASSLGSGDSSQETQYF.

V gene TRBV7-2 combines with J gene TRBJ2-3; tentative D call: TRBD1 (6 bases). CDR3 size: 14 residues. The germline V gene has CDR1 SGHTA and CDR2 FQGNSA. The V end was cut by 5 bases, the J end by 6 bases, with 15 bases between. CDR3 residues: CASSQRRTDDTQYF. The DNA of the CDR3 is TGTGCCAGCAGCCAACGTCGGACAGATGATACGCAGTATTTT. The full variable domain, its missing parts supplied by reference TRBV7-2 and TRBJ2-3, is GAGVSQSPSNKVTEKGKDVELRCDPISGHTALYWYRQSLGQGLEFLIYFQGNSAPDKSGLPSDRFSAERTGGSVSTLTIQRTQQEDSAVYLCASSQRRTDDTQYFGPGTRLTVL.

V and J are TRBV9 and TRBJ2-5, with 7 nucleotides matching TRBD2. CDR1 is SGDLS and CDR2 is YYNGEE in the germline V gene. V shed 1 base and J 5 bases; nucleotides not matched to a gene: 5. This CDR3 is 14 amino acids long. CDR3 loop: CASSVYAGDETQYF. Written as DNA, the CDR3 is TGTGCCAGCAGCGTATACGCGGGAGACGAGACCCAGTACTTC.

The chain carries TRBV7-9 and TRBJ2-7, with D perhaps matching TRBD1 (6 bases). V lost 1 base, J lost 7 bases, and 14 bases lay in between. Looked up from germline, CDR1 is SEHNR and CDR2 is FQNEAQ (reference sequence). The CDR3 consists of 14 residues. The CDR3: CASSLDTGLREQYF. The CDR3 region has the DNA TGTGCCAGCAGCTTAGACACAGGGTTACGGGAGCAGTACTTC.

CDR3 loop: CASSFDRAEYNEQFF. CDR3 DNA: TGTGCCAGCAGCTTCGACAGGGCGGAGTACAATGAGCAGTTCTTC. The genes are TRBV6-6 and TRBJ2-1, with 7 bases aligning to TRBD1. This CDR3 region has 15 residues. The V and J ends lost 6 bases and 4 bases, in that order; junction bases with no gene match: 9. The germline CDR1 and CDR2 sequences are MNHNY and SVGAGI (reference sequence).

This rearrangement joins TRBV29-1 to TRBJ2-2; tentative D call: TRBD2 (7 bases). Looked up from germline, CDR1 is SQVTM and CDR2 is ANQGSEA. Trimming removed 8 bases from V and 5 bases from J, with 18 bases in between. The CDR3 runs 14 residues. In nucleotides, the CDR3 is TGCAGCTCCAGGGGAGGGGTTGGGACCGGGGAGCTGTTTTTT. Encoded protein: CSSRGGVGTGELFF.

This clone occurred a few times. This chain uses TRBV29-1 with TRBJ2-3; TRBD2 is a possible D gene (6 bases). Germline V lookup: CDR1 SQVTM, CDR2 ANQGSEA. Trimming cost V 7 bases and J 4 bases, with 18 bases left between them. CDR3 length: 14 amino acids. The CDR3 here is CSAGGAFDADTQYF. For the CDR3, the DNA is TGCAGCGCCGGGGGAGCCTTTGACGCAGATACGCAGTATTTT.

This clone was seen only a few times. The J gene is TRBJ2-2, the V gene TRBV5-1; the D is unclear. Germline assignment: CDR1 SGHRS and CDR2 YFSETQ. The CDR3 spans 16 residues. Trimming left V 2 bases short and J 4 bases short, with 15 bases between. CDR3 region: CASSLMTGTITGELFF. The CDR3, as DNA: TGCGCCAGCAGCTTAATGACCGGTACTATCACCGGGGAGCTGTTTTTT. Using reference TRBV5-1 and TRBJ2-2 for the parts outside the CDR3, the full variable domain is KAGVTQTPRYLIKTRGQQVTLSCSPISGHRSVSWYQQTPGQGLQFLFEYFSETQRNKGNFPGRFSGRQFSNSRSEMNVSTLELGDSALYLCASSLMTGTITGELFFGEGSRLTVL.

This clone occurred once. V is TRBV27 and J is TRBJ1-1; TRBD1 might be the D (5 bases). Germline assignment: CDR1 MNHEY and CDR2 SMNVEV (reference sequence). The CDR3 is 18 amino acids. Trimming removed 2 bases from V and 4 bases from J, with 23 bases in between. The CDR3: CASSLRFPGGAVGTEAFF. CDR3 DNA: TGTGCCAGCAGTTTACGTTTCCCGGGAGGGGCGGTGGGCACTGAAGCTTTCTTT.

A few counts support this clone. The rearrangement links TRBV7-3 to TRBJ2-1, with D tentatively TRBD2 (6 bases). Germline CDR1 and CDR2: SGHTA and FQGTGA. Trimming took 2 bases from V and 7 from J, leaving 9 bases between them. This CDR3 is built from 13 residues. CDR3 amino acids: CASSLSSVNEQFF. The DNA of the CDR3 is TGTGCCAGCAGCTTATCTAGCGTTAATGAGCAGTTCTTC.

The rearrangement links TRBV18 to TRBJ2-3; 11 bases are a match to TRBD2. The length of the CDR3 is 15 residues. The J segment lost 6 bases and the V segment lost 4 bases, leaving 6 bases of the junction unmatched. CDR1 is KGHSH, CDR2 LQKENI, per germline. The CDR3 reads CASSHSGRARDTQYF. Written as DNA, the CDR3 is TGTGCCAGCTCACATAGCGGGAGGGCCCGCGATACGCAGTATTTT.

DNA of the CDR3: TGTGCCAGCAGCTTACAGGGAAGCACTGAAGCTTTCTTT. Protein sequence: CASSLQGSTEAFF. The chain combines TRBV7-3 with TRBJ1-1, with D perhaps TRBD1 (5 bases). Germline V lookup: CDR1 SGHTA, CDR2 FQGTGA. The V and J ends lost 2 bases and 4 bases respectively, with 8 bases between them. This CDR3 is 13 amino acids long.

This clone was detected only a few times. The chain has TRBV2 and TRBJ2-3; 7 bases line up with TRBD1. Trimming took 8 bases from V and 4 from J; bases not matched to a gene: 9. Germline CDR1 SNHLY, CDR2 FYNNEI. This CDR3 has 14 residues. The DNA of the CDR3 is TGTGCCAGCGGCGACAGGGTAGTAGCAGATACGCAGTATTTT. Its protein is CASGDRVVADTQYF.

This clone appeared a few times. V gene TRBV7-8 combines with J gene TRBJ2-1; 12 bases match TRBD2. The CDR3 sequence is 15 residues long. CDR1 is SGHVS and CDR2 is FQNEAQ in the germline V gene. V dropped 5 bases and J dropped 4; count of bases not matched to a gene: 3. CDR3 sequence: CASSAGLAGYNEQFF. In nucleotides, the CDR3 is TGTGCCAGCAGCGCAGGACTAGCGGGGTACAATGAGCAGTTCTTC.

V usage is TRBV5-1 and J usage is TRBJ2-2, with D maybe TRBD2 (6 bases). The CDR3 has 14 residues. Trimming stripped 7 bases from V and 3 bases from J, with 13 bases between. Looked up from germline, CDR1 is SGHRS and CDR2 is YFSETQ. The CDR3 sequence is CASGRGTDTGELFF. Here the CDR3 DNA reads TGCGCCAGCGGCCGGGGGACCGACACCGGGGAGCTGTTTTTT.

This clone was observed a handful of times. The chain has TRBV2 and TRBJ2-1; the D gene is possibly TRBD1 (6 bases). This CDR3 spans 13 amino acids. V lost 5 bases and J lost 5, with 10 bases in between. CDR1 and CDR2 (germline): SNHLY, FYNNEI. The CDR3 nucleotides read TGTGCCAGCAGTAGCAGGGGAAACAATGAGCAGTTCTTC. As protein: CASSSRGNNEQFF. Variable domain in full (rest from reference TRBV2 and TRBJ2-1): EPEVTQTPSHQVTQMGQEVILRCVPISNHLYFYWYRQILGQKVEFLVSFYNNEISEKSEIFDDQFSVERPDGSNFTLKIRSTKLEDSAMYFCASSSRGNNEQFFGPGTRLTVL.

V is TRBV18 and J is TRBJ1-5, with TRBD1 as a possible D gene (6 bases). From germline, CDR1 is KGHSH and CDR2 LQKENI. The length of the CDR3 is 16 residues. Trimming removed 6 bases at V and 3 bases at J, with 18 bases between. The CDR3 coding sequence is TGTGCCAGCTCTCTAGGACAGCCCCAGACCAATCAGCCCCAGCATTTT. Translating it yields CASSLGQPQTNQPQHF.